This entry lists 9 T cell receptor beta chains sequenced from one sample in a study of OX40 agonist ivuxolimab in advanced cancers. The protocol was immunoSEQ multiplex PCR, while the TCRdb copy is restricted to in-frame clones and leaves out a portion. The sample holds about 80,000 clones, roughly four fifths seen once. The sample consisted of CD4+ or CD8+ T cells sorted from blood, taken in a trial of the OX40 agonist ivuxolimab. The receptor source for this set is an adult with an advanced solid tumor such as melanoma, head and neck, liver or kidney cancer.

Ten or more counts support this clone. The V and J genes are TRBV2 and TRBJ2-1; 14 nucleotides agree with TRBD2. The V gene end was trimmed by 4 bases and the J gene end by 10 bases; junction bases not matched to a gene: 9. Germline V gene lookup returns CDR1 SNHLY and CDR2 FYNNEI. CDR3 length equals 16 residues. The CDR3 sequence: CASSGPGLAGVWEQFF. The CDR3 DNA is TGTGCCAGCAGTGGTCCGGGACTAGCGGGGGTGTGGGAGCAGTTCTTC.

The J gene is TRBJ2-5, the V gene TRBV4-1; TRBD2 might be the D (6 bases). Judging by the DNA end, TRBJ2-7 fits better; the J call may be wrong. This CDR3 spans 16 amino acids. Germline assignment: CDR1 MGHRA and CDR2 YSYEKL. The chain's CDR3 is CASSPHTSGAAYEQYF. The CDR3 bases are TGCGCCAGCAGCCCACACACGTCGGGAGCCGCCTACGAGCAGTACTTC.

The chain combines TRBV7-8 with TRBJ2-7, with unresolved D. This CDR3 spans 13 amino acids. V dropped 3 bases and J dropped 4 bases, with 10 bases sitting between them. CDR1 is SGHVS, CDR2 FQNEAQ, per germline. The CDR3 protein is CASSFGQKYEQYF. In DNA, the CDR3 is TGTGCCAGCAGCTTTGGGCAGAAATACGAGCAGTACTTC.

The genes are TRBV6-5 and TRBJ1-1, with no clear D. V was shortened by 5 bases and J by 5 bases, with 15 bases between the two germline ends. Germline CDR1 and CDR2: MNHEY and SVGAGI. The CDR3 has 14 residues. Here the CDR3 reads CASSDQWGGTEAFF. In nucleotides, the CDR3 is TGTGCCAGCAGTGACCAATGGGGAGGTACTGAAGCTTTCTTT.

This chain uses TRBV19 with TRBJ1-6; D is unclear. This CDR3 comprises 13 residues. The V and J ends lost 4 bases and 10 bases respectively, with 11 bases between them. Germline V gene data show CDR1 as LNHDA and CDR2 as SQIVND (reference sequence). CDR3 in DNA: TGTGCCAGTAGTAGAAAGGAGAGATCACCCCTCCACTTT. Protein sequence: CASSRKERSPLHF.

V usage is TRBV7-2 and J usage is TRBJ2-1; the match to TRBD2 covers 7 bases. Trimming removed 10 bases from V and 0 bases from J; junction bases left unmatched: 15. The length of the CDR3 is 17 residues. Germline CDR1 reads SGHTA; CDR2 reads FQGNSA. CDR3 DNA: TGTGCCACCCACCTCGGGGCTAGCGGAGTCTCCTACAATGAGCAGTTCTTC. Its protein is CATHLGASGVSYNEQFF.

This clone was counted between two and nine times. The chain has TRBV10-3 and TRBJ1-5; a weak D match, TRBD1 (6 bases). The CDR3 loop spans 14 amino acids. The V end lost 6 bases, the J end lost 3 bases, and 12 bases lay between the germline ends. Germline assignment: CDR1 ENHRY and CDR2 SYGVKD. The CDR3: CAISPDRNNQPQHF. CDR3 sequence (DNA): TGTGCCATCAGCCCAGACAGGAACAATCAGCCCCAGCATTTT.

J is TRBJ2-3 and V is TRBV5-1; D not certain. CDR3 length: 13 residues. V lost 4 bases and J 2 bases, leaving 8 bases between the germline ends. Germline V CDR1 and CDR2: SGHRS, YFSETQ. The CDR3 DNA sequence: TGCGCCAGCAGCCGCCGGAACACAGATACGCAGTATTTT. It encodes CASSRRNTDTQYF.

This chain uses TRBV7-9 with TRBJ1-2; unclear D gene. This CDR3 comprises 13 residues. V lost 5 bases and J 4 bases, leaving 11 bases between the germline ends. Looked up from germline, CDR1 is SEHNR and CDR2 is FQNEAQ (reference sequence). CDR3 residues: CASSPSGVYGYTF. In DNA form, the CDR3 reads TGTGCCAGCAGCCCCTCTGGGGTCTATGGCTACACCTTC.